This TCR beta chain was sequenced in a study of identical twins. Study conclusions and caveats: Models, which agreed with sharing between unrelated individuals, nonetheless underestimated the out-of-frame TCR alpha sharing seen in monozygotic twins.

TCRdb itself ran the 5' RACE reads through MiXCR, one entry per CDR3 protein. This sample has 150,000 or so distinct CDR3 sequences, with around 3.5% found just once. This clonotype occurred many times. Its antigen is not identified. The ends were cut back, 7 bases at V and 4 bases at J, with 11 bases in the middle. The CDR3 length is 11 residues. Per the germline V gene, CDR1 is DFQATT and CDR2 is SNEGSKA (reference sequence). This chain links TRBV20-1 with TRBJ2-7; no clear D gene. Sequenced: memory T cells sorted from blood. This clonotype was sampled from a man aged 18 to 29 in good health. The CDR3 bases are TGCAGTGTAAAATCGGCATACGAGCAGTACTTC. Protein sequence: CSVKSAYEQYF.